A single sample is the source of the 9 T cell receptor beta chains below, sequenced in a study of shared clonotypes between healthy human individuals. Method: immunoSEQ multiplex PCR; TCRdb's copy keeps in-frame clones and lacks some. The sample carries some 490,000 clones, over 75% recorded once. The material sequenced was PBMCs. The receptor source for this set is a woman between 40 and 50 years old in good health. Some clones in this sample may be carry-over from other donors' samples.

The chain couples TRBV6-5 to TRBJ2-7; D remains unclear. V was cut by 0 bases and J by 3 bases, with 15 bases left in between. Germline CDR1 reads MNHEY; CDR2 reads SVGAGI. The CDR3 has 16 amino acids. This chain's CDR3 is CASSYSRSVGNYEQYF. The CDR3 region has the DNA TGTGCCAGCAGTTACTCCAGATCCGTAGGAAACTACGAGCAGTACTTC.

With regard to this clone: The same CDR3 can be traced to other DNA sequences in this sample. This chain links TRBV27 with TRBJ2-7; no firm D call. The CDR3 extends over 14 amino acids. Trimming shortened V by 3 bases and J by 10 bases, and 19 bases separated the two germline ends. Germline CDR1 is MNHEY and CDR2 is SMNVEV (reference sequence). Written as DNA, the CDR3 is TGTGCCAGCAGTTTTAGGGCCACCTCGGAGATCCAGTACTTC. This codes for CASSFRATSEIQYF.

The gene calls are TRBV28 and TRBJ2-7, with TRBD2 as a possible D gene (7 bases). CDR1 is MDHEN and CDR2 is SYDVKM in the germline V gene. V lost 7 bases to trimming and J lost 3 bases, with 13 bases between them. This CDR3 is 13 amino acids long. The CDR3 coding sequence is TGTGCCAGCAACCTCGGGGGGCTCTACGAGCAGTACTTC. Protein product: CASNLGGLYEQYF.

This chain connects TRBV7-2 to TRBJ1-2; D not certain. The CDR3 spans 15 residues. Germline V gene data show CDR1 as SGHTA and CDR2 as FQGNSA. V lost 1 base and J lost 8, with 17 bases in between. DNA for the CDR3: TGTGCCAGCAGCTTAGAGGTCCTCTTGTTAGGAGGCTACACCTTC. Its translation: CASSLEVLLLGGYTF.

This clone occurred many times. Other DNA sequences in this specimen translate into the identical CDR3. The chain is built from TRBV28 and TRBJ1-2; D is unresolved. The CDR3 is 13 amino acids. Deletions cut 3 bases from V and 3 bases from J, with 8 bases between. Germline CDR1 MDHEN, CDR2 SYDVKM. CDR3 sequence (DNA): TGTGCCAGCAGTTTGGCCAGATACTATGGCTACACCTTC. This sequence encodes CASSLARYYGYTF.

The chain links TRBV6-5 to TRBJ1-1; 10 bases are a match to TRBD1. The V segment lost 5 bases and the J segment 3 bases; nucleotides outside the gene matches: 6. The CDR3 is 15 residues long. CDR1 and CDR2 from the germline V gene are MNHEY and SVGAGI. CDR3 bases: TGTGCCAGCAGTAAGGCCGGGACAGGGGACACTGAAGCTTTCTTT. Protein sequence: CASSKAGTGDTEAFF.

The chain employs TRBV9 and TRBJ2-5, with unresolved D. CDR3 size: 16 residues. V shed 0 bases and J shed 1 base, with 13 bases lying between them. Germline CDR1 reads SGDLS; CDR2 reads YYNGEE. This CDR3 reads CASSVGDLGSQETQYF. CDR3 sequence (DNA): TGTGCCAGCAGCGTAGGGGATTTGGGAAGCCAAGAGACCCAGTACTTC.

This clone has at least ten counts. With a much larger clone just one base away, this may be a read error. This chain connects TRBV18 to TRBJ1-5, with D uncertain. Trimming stripped 2 bases from V and 0 bases from J, with 5 bases between. Looked up from germline, CDR1 is KGHSH and CDR2 is LQKENI. The CDR3 is 14 amino acids. The CDR3 DNA sequence: TGTGCCAGCTCACCAGGGGATAGCAATCAGCCCCAGCATTTT. This encodes CASSPGDSNQPQHF.

In this sample, this clone turned up once. This sequence joins TRBV19 and TRBJ2-1; D is unclear. The V gene's germline CDR1 is LNHDA and CDR2 SQIVND (reference sequence). Between the trimmed V and J ends, which lost 0 bases and 4 bases, there was a span of 19 bases. The CDR3 has 18 residues. The DNA of the CDR3 is TGTGCCAGTAGTATAGACAGAACAACCTCAACCCCTTACAATGAGCAGTTCTTC. Protein: CASSIDRTTSTPYNEQFF. The full variable domain, in which reference TRBV19 and TRBJ2-1 provide the parts outside the CDR3, is DGGITQSPKYLFRKEGQNVTLSCEQNLNHDAMYWYRQDPGQGLRLIYYSQIVNDFQKGDIAEGYSVSREKKESFPLTVTSAQKNPTAFYLCASSIDRTTSTPYNEQFFGPGTRLTVL.